This TCR beta chain was sequenced during a study of blood T cell repertoires in COVID-19 (dated by TCRdb to the early 2020s). General notes on the study: The collaborator samples originated in the United States, Italy and Spain and spanned the acute and convalescent phases of COVID-19. Sample metadata almost always included a de-identified subject ID, COVID-19 status, age in years and sex. The material from the prospective study consisted of cDNA or gDNA derived from T cells, B-cell-depleted T cells, or PBMCs. Subjects who had been exposed to COVID-19, were actively infected with it, or had recovered from it provided the deeply sampled blood TCRbeta repertoires that made up the dataset. A freely available public database, intended as a resource for researchers studying the immune response to SARS-CoV-2, is where the repertoires were released. HLA class I and class II types, where available, came from metadata supplied by the sample provider rather than from assay-based typing. The samples were drawn from the first 160 participants of the ongoing ImmuneRACE study and from some 1,300 subjects provided by 6 global collaborators. What the work shows at the level of the full study, not this receptor alone: The amount of clinical and demographic metadata varied by source and participant and was provided uncurated.

The immunoSEQ Assay, a bias-controlled multiplex PCR, was used to amplify TCRbeta CDR3 regions from genomic DNA. Processing in the source paper ran as follows. Within the assay, amplification of reference gene primers was used to estimate how many nucleated cells each sample contained. To quantify the absolute abundance of each unique TCRbeta CDR3 rearrangement, sequence reads were collapsed and filtered. For each sample, productive Simpson clonality was calculated by taking the square root of Simpson's diversity index across productive rearrangements. TCRdb took over this immuneACCESS table, retaining in-frame rearrangements with V and J assigned. Such tables are incomplete; in checked studies, under half of the missing clones stem from an unresolved V gene, and the remainder is unexplained. For V, J and clone size, that table is used; D and trimming come from the DNA. The sample has about 300,000 clones on record, about 90% of them singletons. Of the sample, approximately 1.5% is held by the ten largest clones.

This clone was detected once. Its cognate antigen has yet to be identified. Base qualities are not recorded, but no much larger clone differs from it by a single base. Samples from volunteer blood donors who had recovered from COVID-19 were contributed by a second Seattle source. The collaborating institutions used their own protocols to collect whole blood in K2EDTA tubes. For TCRbeta analysis, collaborators shipped samples in one of three forms: frozen whole blood, isolated PBMCs, or DNA extracted from either of those sample types. CDR1 MNHEY and CDR2 SVGAGI were looked up in the germline V gene. Cut back by 8 bases and 0 bases, the V and J ends lie 9 bases apart. Reading from cysteine to phenylalanine, the CDR3 counts 13 amino acids. CDR3 DNA is the only sequence kept; it has 39 bases, read in frame from the first base.

This receptor was taken from a woman aged 40 to 49 who had recovered from COVID-19. The sequencing sample was made of peripheral blood. The rearranged chain carries TRBV6-5 and TRBJ2-3; the D gene is not confidently resolved. The CDR3 amino acid sequence is: CASPDWSTDTQYF. The nucleotides are TGTGCCAGCCCAGACTGGAGCACAGATACGCAGTATTTT.